The 9 T cell receptor beta chains in this list originate from one sample, sequenced in a study of shared clonotypes between healthy human individuals. As defined, naive CD8 cells were CD45RO-negative and positively selected for CCR7, with terminally differentiated effector memory CD45RA+ cells excluded. Sequencing was performed with immunoSEQ multiplex PCR; in TCRdb, only in-frame clones are kept and a portion is missing. The top ten hold 24% of the sample, which has about 820,000 clones, around 92% seen once. The sequencing sample was made of naive CD8+ T cells sorted from blood. The source is a man between 25 and 39 years old in good health.

The DNA of the CDR3 is TGTGCCAGCAGCGGGGGGGAGCGACCCTCCTACGAGCAGTACTTC. Translated: CASSGGERPSYEQYF. The chain couples TRBV7-9 to TRBJ2-7, with TRBD2 identical over 7 bases. CDR1 and CDR2 from the germline V gene are SEHNR and FQNEAQ (reference sequence). The J segment lost 0 bases and the V segment lost 5 bases, leaving 7 bases of the junction unmatched. This CDR3 comprises 15 residues.

The V and J genes are TRBV28 and TRBJ2-1; TRBD2 matches at 11 bases. The CDR3 covers 17 residues. Looked up from germline, CDR1 is MDHEN and CDR2 is SYDVKM. Unmatched junction bases numbered 14, after V lost 3 bases and J lost 10 bases. The CDR3 nucleotides are TGTGCCAGCAGTTTTCGGGCTAGCGGGAGGTTGATTGGAGAGCAGTTCTTC. Translating it yields CASSFRASGRLIGEQFF.

This clone was seen a few times. This chain connects TRBV7-6 to TRBJ1-5; D remains ambiguous. V gave up 5 bases and J gave up 1 base, with 9 bases separating them. Germline V lookup: CDR1 SGHVS, CDR2 FNYEAQ. The CDR3 covers 14 residues. Here the CDR3 reads CASSPQPSNQPQHF. As DNA, the CDR3 is TGTGCCAGCAGCCCCCAGCCGAGCAATCAGCCCCAGCATTTT.

The genes are TRBV4-2 and TRBJ2-1, with TRBD2 identical over 11 bases. Germline V gene data show CDR1 as LGHNA and CDR2 as YNFKEQ. CDR3 size: 18 residues. The junction had 17 bases not matched to a gene; V was cut back by 4 bases and J by 9 bases. DNA for the CDR3: TGTGCCAGCAGCCCAGCGGGTTTAGCGGGAGGGCCGGGCGGTGAGCAGTTCTTC. Translated, it gives CASSPAGLAGGPGGEQFF.

The CDR3 protein is CASSESVRGAAGELFF. The CDR3 DNA follows: TGCGCCAGCAGTGAGTCTGTAAGGGGGGCGGCCGGGGAGCTGTTTTTT. The chain couples TRBV10-2 to TRBJ2-2; TRBD1 or TRBD2 may be the D gene (6 bases each). This CDR3 is 16 amino acids long. Between the trimmed V and J ends, which lost 0 bases and 6 bases, there was a span of 14 bases. The germline V gene encodes CDR1 WSHSY and CDR2 SAAADI.

The chain links TRBV29-1 to TRBJ1-2, with 9 bases fitting TRBD1. Germline values: CDR1 SQVTM, CDR2 ANQGSEA. This CDR3 comprises 15 residues. The J segment lost 6 bases and the V segment lost 5 bases, leaving 13 bases of the junction unmatched. The CDR3: CSVSPPWTGVDGYTF. CDR3 sequence (DNA): TGCAGCGTTTCCCCCCCGTGGACAGGGGTAGATGGCTACACCTTC.

The V call is TRBV7-2, the J call TRBJ2-1; D remains ambiguous. From germline, CDR1 is SGHTA and CDR2 FQGNSA. Trimming pared 5 bases from V and 9 bases from J, leaving 11 bases between. CDR3 size: 12 residues. CDR3 loop: CASSRRAGEQFF. The CDR3 nucleotides are TGTGCCAGCAGCCGCCGGGCAGGTGAGCAGTTCTTC. Combining the CDR3 with reference TRBV7-2 and TRBJ2-1 gives the whole variable domain GAGVSQSPSNKVTEKGKDVELRCDPISGHTALYWYRQSLGQGLEFLIYFQGNSAPDKSGLPSDRFSAERTGGSVSTLTIQRTQQEDSAVYLCASSRRAGEQFFGPGTRLTVL.

Points on this clone: This CDR3 is also generated by other DNA sequences in the sample. The V gene is TRBV4-3, the J gene TRBJ2-7; 9 nucleotides align to TRBD2. Germline V gives CDR1 LGHNA, CDR2 YSLEER. CDR3 length: 15 residues. V shed 4 bases, J shed 2 bases, and the junction held 6 bases outside the gene matches. The CDR3 coding sequence is TGCGCCAGCAGCCCCTCGGCGGGAGGGCCCTACGAGCAGTACTTC. Protein: CASSPSAGGPYEQYF.

This clone was recorded only once. The chain combines TRBV7-3 with TRBJ2-7; 9 nucleotides agree with TRBD2. CDR1 is SGHTA and CDR2 is FQGTGA in the germline V gene. The CDR3 covers 14 residues. V lost 2 bases, J lost 1 base, and 0 bases stayed unmatched. CDR3 in amino acids: CASSLAGGSYEQYF. DNA for the CDR3: TGTGCCAGCAGCTTAGCGGGAGGGTCCTACGAGCAGTACTTC.